Listed below are T cell receptor beta chains from one sample, sequenced in a study of blood T cell repertoires in COVID-19. The assay was immunoSEQ multiplex PCR, and TCRdb's table has in-frame clones only and misses some. The table lists around 140,000 clones, about 87% of them singletons, with roughly 10% in the top ten. The sample consisted of PBMCs or T cells enriched from blood (not recorded which). The receptors stem from a man between 60 and 75 years old who had recovered from COVID-19. Both conserved end residues are part of each CDR3. D genes are given only for firm matches. Clone sizes are given selectively: once, few, many, or a class where the clone is expanded.

clone_size: once
v_call: TRBV5-1
j_call: TRBJ1-2
d_call: -
cdr3_aa: CASSLGAGDYGYTF
cdr3_nt: TGCGCCAGCAGCTTGGGAGCGGGGGACTATGGCTACACCTTC

clone_size: -
v_call: TRBV23-1
j_call: TRBJ1-4
d_call: TRBD1
cdr3_aa: CASIYRPRDREGSTNEKLFF
cdr3_nt: TGCGCCAGCATTTATCGCCCCCGGGACAGGGAGGGGTCAACTAATGAAAAACTGTTTTTT

clone_size: -
v_call: TRBV20-1
j_call: TRBJ1-1
d_call: -
cdr3_aa: CSASREMNTEAFF
cdr3_nt: TGCAGTGCTAGTCGGGAGATGAACACTGAAGCTTTCTTT

clone_size: -
v_call: TRBV2
j_call: TRBJ1-4
d_call: TRBD1
cdr3_aa: CASSPGGQGEKLFF
cdr3_nt: TGTGCCAGCAGCCCCGGGGGACAGGGTGAAAAACTGTTTTTT

clone_size: -
v_call: TRBV5-1
j_call: TRBJ1-1
d_call: -
cdr3_aa: CASSGSASLGGGNTEAFF
cdr3_nt: TGCGCCAGCAGCGGGAGCGCCTCTCTCGGCGGTGGGAACACTGAAGCTTTCTTT

clone_size: -
v_call: TRBV11-2
j_call: TRBJ2-6
d_call: TRBD1
cdr3_aa: CASSSTGTGVGANVLTF
cdr3_nt: TGTGCCAGCAGCTCGACCGGGACAGGGGTTGGGGCCAACGTCCTGACTTTC

clone_size: -
v_call: TRBV28
j_call: TRBJ1-2
d_call: -
cdr3_aa: CASSLGQLGGYRASGYTF
cdr3_nt: TGTGCCAGCAGTTTGGGGCAGTTGGGGGGGTACCGGGCGTCTGGCTACACCTTC

clone_size: -
v_call: TRBV11-2
j_call: TRBJ2-7
d_call: TRBD1
cdr3_aa: CASSVFGTGTYEQYF
cdr3_nt: TGTGCCAGCAGCGTGTTTGGGACAGGGACCTACGAGCAGTACTTC

clone_size: -
v_call: TRBV24-1
j_call: TRBJ2-4
d_call: -
cdr3_aa: CATSAWDNSNIQYF
cdr3_nt: TGTGCCACCAGTGCCTGGGACAATTCAAACATTCAGTACTTC

clone_size: -
v_call: TRBV2
j_call: TRBJ2-7
d_call: -
cdr3_aa: CASSEWQWQYF
cdr3_nt: TGTGCCAGCAGTGAGTGGCAATGGCAGTACTTC